This T cell receptor (beta chain) was found in a study of T cells in Graves' hyperthyroidism and ophthalmopathy. As for the study in general: It was at initial diagnosis, before any treatment, that peripheral blood was collected.

Germline lookup yields CDR1 SGHAT and CDR2 FQNNGV. The CDR3 is made up of 17 amino acids. Regarding this clonotype: Compared with germline, one end of the junction differs, possibly owing to a read error.

Amplification yielded TCR beta CDR3 regions, with RNA transcripts as the source. HTBI primers were used for first-round RT-PCR of the TCR CDR3. TCRdb re-derived calls from the multiplex PCR reads in MiXCR, one entry per CDR3 protein. Of 500,000 to 650,000 distinct CDR3 sequences in the sample, more than 12% are singletons; the top ten hold around 12%. This chain uses TRBV11-2 with TRBJ2-1; 9 nucleotides agree with TRBD2. Sequenced input: blood. This clonotype originated in a woman between 45 and 65 years old with Graves' ophthalmopathy. The DNA of the CDR3 is TGTGCCAGCCGCTTATACCTCGGGCTAGCGGGAACCGATGAGCAGTTCTTC. It is translated as CASRLYLGLAGTDEQFF.